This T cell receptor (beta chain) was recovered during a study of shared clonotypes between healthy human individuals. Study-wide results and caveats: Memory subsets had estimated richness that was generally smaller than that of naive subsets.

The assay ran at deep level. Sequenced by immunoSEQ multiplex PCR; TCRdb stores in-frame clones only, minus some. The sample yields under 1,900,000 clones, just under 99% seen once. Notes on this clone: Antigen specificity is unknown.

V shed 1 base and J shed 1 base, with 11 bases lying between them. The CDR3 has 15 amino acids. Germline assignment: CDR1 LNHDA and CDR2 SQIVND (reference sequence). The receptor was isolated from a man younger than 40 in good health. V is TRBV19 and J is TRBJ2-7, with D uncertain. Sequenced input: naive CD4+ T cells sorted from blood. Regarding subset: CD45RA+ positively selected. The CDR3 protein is CASSIVVWGSYEQYF. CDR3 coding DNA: TGTGCCAGTAGTATAGTGGTTTGGGGATCCTACGAGCAGTACTTC.